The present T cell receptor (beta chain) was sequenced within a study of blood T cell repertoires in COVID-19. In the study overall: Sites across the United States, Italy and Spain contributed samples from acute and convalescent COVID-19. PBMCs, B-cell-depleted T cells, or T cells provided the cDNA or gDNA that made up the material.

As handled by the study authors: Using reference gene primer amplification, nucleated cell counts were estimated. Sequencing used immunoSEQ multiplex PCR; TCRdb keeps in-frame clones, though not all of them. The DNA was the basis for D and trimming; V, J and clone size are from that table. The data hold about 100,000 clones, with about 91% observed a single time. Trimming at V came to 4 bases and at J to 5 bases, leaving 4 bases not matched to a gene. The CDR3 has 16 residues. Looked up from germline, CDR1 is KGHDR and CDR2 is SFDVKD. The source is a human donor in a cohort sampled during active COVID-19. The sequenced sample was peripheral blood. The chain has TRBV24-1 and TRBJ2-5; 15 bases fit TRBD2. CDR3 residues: CATSDPGLAGGETQYF. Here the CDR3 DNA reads TGTGCCACCAGTGACCCCGGACTAGCGGGAGGGGAGACCCAGTACTTC.